Each of the 23 T cell receptor beta chains below was sequenced from the same sample in a study of cytomegalovirus exposure and HLA in healthy donors. This table comes from immunoSEQ multiplex PCR, and its TCRdb copy is limited to in-frame clones, with some not included. Among 35,000 to 50,000 clones listed, roughly 93% were seen once. The sequenced sample was PBMCs. These receptors originate from a woman aged 18-29 years in good health and CMV-seronegative.

The chain uses TRBV28 and TRBJ2-7, with TRBD2 matching 7 bases. J was trimmed by 3 bases and V by 3 bases; bases with no gene match: 14. The CDR3 is 17 residues long. Germline CDR1 MDHEN, CDR2 SYDVKM. The CDR3 DNA reads as TGTGCCAGCAGTTTGGGGGGGTGGGAGGAACTCGTCTACGAGCAGTACTTC. Translation: CASSLGGWEELVYEQYF.

This sequence joins TRBV21-1 and TRBJ2-3; the D call in the table, TRBD2, was not verified against the DNA. TRBV21-1 corresponds to a pseudogene. This CDR3 is built from 22 residues. CDR3: CASSKGRSRASGTPGGTDTQYF. The CDR3 coding sequence is TGTGCCAGCAGCAAAGGGAGGTCAAGGGCTAGCGGGACACCCGGGGGCACAGATACGCAGTATTTT.

The chain uses TRBV30 and TRBJ1-2; D remains unclear. This CDR3 is built from 12 residues. The V gene lost 2 bases and the J gene lost 0 bases, with 4 bases spanning the gap. Germline CDR1 reads GTSNPN; CDR2 reads SVGIG (reference sequence). CDR3: CAWSTANYGYTF. In DNA, the CDR3 is TGTGCCTGGAGTACGGCTAACTATGGCTACACCTTC.

The chain employs TRBV11-2 and TRBJ2-1; TRBD2 matches 11 bases. Germline lookup yields CDR1 SGHAT and CDR2 FQNNGV. The V and J ends lost 4 bases and 5 bases, in that order; junction bases with no gene match: 4. The CDR3 has 15 amino acids. CDR3 region: CASSSGTSGNNEQFF. DNA of the CDR3: TGTGCCAGCAGCTCAGGGACTAGCGGAAACAATGAGCAGTTCTTC.

The rearrangement uses TRBV10-3 and TRBJ2-5, with 7 positions matching TRBD2. V dropped 0 bases and J dropped 7; count of bases not matched to a gene: 8. This CDR3 comprises 15 residues. Germline V gene lookup returns CDR1 ENHRY and CDR2 SYGVKD. For the CDR3, the DNA is TGTGCCATCAGTGAGTCGGGAGGGCAGGAAGGGACCCAGTACTTC. Translating it yields CAISESGGQEGTQYF.

This clone was recorded only once. V and J are TRBV2 and TRBJ1-5; D ambiguous. Germline CDR1 is SNHLY and CDR2 is FYNNEI. Trimming shortened V by 3 bases and J by 1 base, and 10 bases separated the two germline ends. The CDR3 is made up of 15 amino acids. This CDR3 reads CASSDRGGSNQPQHF. The CDR3 DNA reads as TGTGCCAGCAGTGATCGGGGTGGAAGCAATCAGCCCCAGCATTTT. The full variable domain, with the rest looked up from reference TRBV2 and TRBJ1-5, is EPEVTQTPSHQVTQMGQEVILRCVPISNHLYFYWYRQILGQKVEFLVSFYNNEISEKSEIFDDQFSVERPDGSNFTLKIRSTKLEDSAMYFCASSDRGGSNQPQHFGDGTRLSIL.

This chain links TRBV4-1 with TRBJ1-1; possible D gene TRBD1, 5 bases. This CDR3 is 14 amino acids long. Trimming removed 4 bases at V and 4 bases at J, with 13 bases between. Germline V gene lookup returns CDR1 MGHRA and CDR2 YSYEKL. CDR3 protein: CASSPPDNPTEAFF. The CDR3 region has the DNA TGCGCCAGCAGCCCCCCGGACAACCCCACTGAAGCTTTCTTT.

The J gene is TRBJ1-2, the V gene TRBV4-1; 9 nucleotides agree with TRBD1. J gave up 2 bases and V 4 bases, and 2 bases lay outside the gene matches. Per germline, CDR1 MGHRA and CDR2 YSYEKL. The CDR3 consists of 14 residues. CDR3 region: CASSLQGANYGYTF. In DNA, the CDR3 is TGCGCCAGCAGCCTACAGGGGGCCAACTATGGCTACACCTTC.

The chain links TRBV28 to TRBJ2-1; D is unclear. CDR1 and CDR2 from the germline V gene are MDHEN and SYDVKM. The CDR3 has 17 residues. V lost 6 bases to trimming and J lost 8 bases, with 26 bases between them. The CDR3 bases are TGTGCCAGCAGCCAACTCGGAGCTAGAGCTTCCGTCGATGAGCAGTTCTTC. It yields the protein CASSQLGARASVDEQFF. The whole variable domain, filled in from reference TRBV28 and TRBJ2-1, reads DVKVTQSSRYLVKRTGEKVFLECVQDMDHENMFWYRQDPGLGLRLIYFSYDVKMKEKGDIPEGYSVSREKKERFSLILESASTNQTSMYLCASSQLGARASVDEQFFGPGTRLTVL.

J is TRBJ2-1 and V is TRBV19; maybe TRBD1 (5 bases). Germline CDR1 LNHDA, CDR2 SQIVND (reference sequence). The CDR3 totals 14 residues. V was cut by 4 bases and J by 7 bases, with 14 bases left in between. The CDR3 DNA reads TGTGCCAGTAGTACTCAGGGAATCCCAAATGAGCAGTTCTTC. Encoded protein: CASSTQGIPNEQFF.

The gene calls are TRBV7-9 and TRBJ1-5; perhaps TRBD1 as D (5 bases). CDR1 and CDR2 (germline): SEHNR, FQNEAQ (reference sequence). The V end was cut by 5 bases, the J end by 1 base, with 9 bases between. The CDR3 has 14 residues. The CDR3 DNA reads TGTGCCAGCAGCCCGACAGACAGCAATCAGCCCCAGCATTTT. Protein: CASSPTDSNQPQHF.

J is TRBJ2-2 and V is TRBV28, with 8 bases matching TRBD1. CDR1 is MDHEN, CDR2 SYDVKM, per germline. V dropped 5 bases and J dropped 5; count of bases not matched to a gene: 7. The CDR3 extends over 15 amino acids. The CDR3 spells CASSPRGRGTGELFF. As DNA, the CDR3 is TGTGCCAGCAGTCCCAGGGGGCGCGGAACCGGGGAGCTGTTTTTT.

CDR3 sequence (DNA): TGCGCCAGCAGCTTGGCGCCTAGCGGGGCCTACAATGAGCAGTTCTTC. This gives the protein CASSLAPSGAYNEQFF. The chain combines TRBV5-1 with TRBJ2-1, with TRBD2 matching over 9 bases. Germline lookup yields CDR1 SGHRS and CDR2 YFSETQ. V shed 0 bases and J 2 bases; nucleotides not matched to a gene: 3. The CDR3 contains 16 residues.

The chain employs TRBV11-2 and TRBJ2-1; the D is unclear. The CDR3 runs 12 residues. V was shortened by 5 bases and J by 4 bases, with 6 bases between the two germline ends. CDR1 and CDR2 (germline): SGHAT, FQNNGV. The CDR3 DNA follows: TGTGCCAGCAGCACCTATTACAATGAGCAGTTCTTC. This gives the protein CASSTYYNEQFF.

V usage is TRBV6-6 and J usage is TRBJ1-4; TRBD1 agrees at 7 bases. There are 14 residues in the CDR3. The ends lost 6 bases at V and 2 bases at J; junction bases unmatched: 3. CDR1 and CDR2 from the germline V gene are MNHNY and SVGAGI (reference sequence). DNA of the CDR3: TGTGCCAGCAGAGACAGGGACACTAATGAAAAACTGTTTTTT. It is translated as CASRDRDTNEKLFF.

This clone showed up just once. The CDR3 loop is CASSLSGGERYEQYF. DNA for the CDR3: TGTGCCAGCAGCTTATCAGGGGGCGAAAGGTACGAGCAGTACTTC. The rearrangement joins TRBV7-8 to TRBJ2-7; 8 bases agree with TRBD1. The J segment lost 4 bases and the V segment lost 2 bases, leaving 7 bases of the junction unmatched. This CDR3 has 15 residues. Germline V gives CDR1 SGHVS, CDR2 FQNEAQ. Filled out from reference TRBV7-8 and TRBJ2-7, the complete variable domain reads GAGVSQSPRYKVAKRGQDVALRCDPISGHVSLFWYQQALGQGPEFLTYFQNEAQLDKSGLPSDRFFAERPEGSVSTLKIQRTQQEDSAVYLCASSLSGGERYEQYFGPGTRLTVT.

V and J are TRBV7-2 and TRBJ1-4, with D hard to call. Germline V gives CDR1 SGHTA, CDR2 FQGNSA. CDR3 size: 13 residues. The V end lost 5 bases, the J end lost 8 bases, and 12 bases lay between the germline ends. CDR3 loop: CASSPRGGEKLFF. As DNA, the CDR3 is TGTGCCAGCAGCCCCCGGGGAGGGGAAAAACTGTTTTTT.

This clone is medium-sized (0.01 to 0.1%) in the sample. V is TRBV6-4 and J is TRBJ2-1; D unresolved. CDR3 length equals 13 residues. The V end was cut by 3 bases, the J end by 4 bases, with 7 bases between. CDR1 and CDR2 from the germline V gene are MRHNA and SNTAGT. In nucleotides, the CDR3 is TGTGCCAGCAGTGAATACTCATACAATGAGCAGTTCTTC. Protein product: CASSEYSYNEQFF.

The chain is built from TRBV5-6 and TRBJ2-6; the match to TRBD1 covers 7 bases. Germline V gives CDR1 SGHDT, CDR2 YYEEEE. With V trimmed by 3 bases and J by 0 bases, 12 bases remained unmatched. The CDR3 is 19 residues long. The chain's CDR3 is CASSSDREPKFSGANVLTF. The CDR3 nucleotides read TGTGCCAGCAGCTCCGACAGGGAACCAAAATTCTCTGGGGCCAACGTCCTGACTTTC.

The chain is built from TRBV5-4 and TRBJ2-2; D is perhaps TRBD1 (8 bases). CDR3 size: 15 residues. Germline V gene lookup returns CDR1 SGHNT and CDR2 YYREEE (reference sequence). The V end was cut by 4 bases, the J end by 5 bases, with 15 bases between. The CDR3 loop reads CASSRAGQVTGELFF. The DNA of the CDR3 is TGTGCCAGCAGCAGAGCGGGACAGGTGACCGGGGAGCTGTTTTTT. The full variable domain, rest sourced from reference TRBV5-4 and TRBJ2-2, is ETGVTQSPTHLIKTRGQQVTLRCSSQSGHNTVSWYQQALGQGPQFIFQYYREEENGRGNFPPRFSGLQFPNYSSELNVNALELDDSALYLCASSRAGQVTGELFFGEGSRLTVL.

CDR3 coding DNA: TGTGCCAGCAGGGACAGGTTCTATGGCTACACCTTC. The encoded protein is CASRDRFYGYTF. The genes are TRBV6-1 and TRBJ1-2, with TRBD1 identical over 7 bases. The CDR3 length is 12 residues. CDR1 and CDR2 (germline): MNHNS, SASEGT. With V trimmed by 6 bases and J by 4 bases, 2 bases remained unmatched.

The chain is built from TRBV9 and TRBJ2-5; TRBD1 agrees at 7 bases. Per the germline V gene, CDR1 is SGDLS and CDR2 is YYNGEE. V lost 3 bases and J lost 4; bases outside the gene matches: 9. The CDR3 consists of 15 residues. The CDR3 sequence: CASSAGQDSVETQYF. In DNA, the CDR3 is TGTGCCAGCAGCGCAGGACAGGACTCGGTAGAGACCCAGTACTTC.

The chain joins TRBV7-2 to TRBJ2-7; possibly TRBD2 for D (5 bases). This CDR3 comprises 13 residues. V shed 4 bases and J shed 0 bases, with 7 bases lying between them. Germline lookup yields CDR1 SGHTA and CDR2 FQGNSA. CDR3 bases: TGTGCCAGCAGCTCGGGAAGCTCCTACGAGCAGTACTTC. Translation: CASSSGSSYEQYF.